These T cell receptor beta chains were read from a single sample in a study of T cells in Graves' hyperthyroidism and ophthalmopathy. From the multiplex PCR reads, TCRdb called clonotypes with MiXCR, one entry per CDR3 protein. The repertoire holds roughly 570,000 distinct CDR3 sequences, with about half as singletons. Source material: peripheral blood or thyroid tissue (not recorded which). The source is an adult woman with Graves' disease, either hyperthyroidism or ophthalmopathy (not recorded which). The CDR3 runs from the conserved cysteine through the conserved F or W. Only part of the rows carry a size: once, few, many, or a class if the clone is expanded.

J gene	clone size	V gene	CDR3 protein
TRBJ2-7	many	TRBV7-9	CASSLRADRGLSYEQYF
TRBJ1-1	many	TRBV7-3	CASSLDRGSTEAFF
TRBJ1-6	-	TRBV9	CASTTFLSGGQYNSPLHF
TRBJ2-1	-	TRBV7-9	CASSQGGLAGEQFF
TRBJ2-3	-	TRBV25-1	CATRGWGPTDTQYF
TRBJ1-2	-	TRBV29-1	CSQGQGYGYTF
TRBJ1-5	-	TRBV7-2	CASSLGSGAQHF
TRBJ1-2	once	TRBV19	CASKLAGEGYTF
TRBJ2-3	-	TRBV11-2	CASRLDLPWDTQYF
TRBJ2-2	many	TRBV10-3	CAISEDRGTGELFF
TRBJ1-5	few	TRBV6-2/TRBV6-3	CASSSPGGFNQPQHF
TRBJ1-2	-	TRBV10-3	CAISESGGANGYTF
TRBJ1-5	many	TRBV7-9	CASSFGQGGGNQPQHF
TRBJ2-2	-	TRBV29-1	CSVGGSGRSTGELFF
TRBJ2-3	many	TRBV25-1	CASSEARGDTQYF
TRBJ2-2	once	TRBV2	CASSDGEGGGELFF
TRBJ1-2	-	TRBV6-5	CASSYGDIYGYTF
TRBJ2-1	-	TRBV7-9	CASSLGSGVEQFF
TRBJ1-3	-	TRBV10-3	CAISRDTISGNTIYF
TRBJ2-2	-	TRBV6-1	CASSEFTANTGELFF